This TCR beta chain was profiled in a study of beta chain features in type 1 diabetes. Study-wide findings and caveats: In all four CD4+ subsets, TCRB CDR3 length was significantly, moderately reduced in type 1 diabetes.

This CDR3 has 15 amino acids. Looked up from germline, CDR1 is WSHSY and CDR2 is SAAADI. V dropped 4 bases and J dropped 4 bases, with 14 bases sitting between them. This clone was seen a handful of times. Antigen: not known. The study reverse transcribed the entire isolated RNA, so it sequenced expressed TCRB transcripts. Produced via immunoSEQ multiplex PCR; TCRdb's table is partial and in-frame only. The sample lists around 260,000 clones, around 24% occurring once. V usage is TRBV10-2 and J usage is TRBJ1-3; D gene unclear. This TCR derives from a woman aged 30 to 39 with type 1 diabetes. The sample comprised naive CD4+ T cells from blood. The CDR3 reads CASSGGESVGNTIYF. The DNA of the CDR3 is TGCGCCAGCAGTGGCGGAGAGTCTGTGGGAAACACCATATATTTT.